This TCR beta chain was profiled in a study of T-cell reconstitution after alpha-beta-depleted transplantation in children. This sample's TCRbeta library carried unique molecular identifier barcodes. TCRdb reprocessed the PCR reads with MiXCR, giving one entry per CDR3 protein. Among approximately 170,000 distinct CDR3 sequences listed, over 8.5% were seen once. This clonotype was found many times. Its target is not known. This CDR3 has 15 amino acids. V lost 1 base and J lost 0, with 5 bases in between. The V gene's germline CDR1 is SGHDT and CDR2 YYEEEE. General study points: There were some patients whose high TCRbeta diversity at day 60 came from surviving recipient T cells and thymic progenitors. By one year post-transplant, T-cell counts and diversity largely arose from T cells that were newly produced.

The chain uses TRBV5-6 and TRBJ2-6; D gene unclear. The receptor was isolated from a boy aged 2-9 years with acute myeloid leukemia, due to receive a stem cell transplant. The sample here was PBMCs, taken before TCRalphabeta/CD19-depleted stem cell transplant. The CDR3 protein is CASSLSRSGANVLTF. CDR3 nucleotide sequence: TGTGCCAGCAGCTTGTCACGCTCTGGGGCCAACGTCCTGACTTTC. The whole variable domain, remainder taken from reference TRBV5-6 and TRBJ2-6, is DAGVTQSPTHLIKTRGQQVTLRCSPKSGHDTVSWYQQALGQGPQFIFQYYEEEERQRGNFPDRFSGHQFPNYSSELNVNALLLGDSALYLCASSLSRSGANVLTFGAGSRLTVL.